What follows is one TCR beta chain and its context. Its target is not known. The CDR3 length is 15 residues. The ends were cut back, 5 bases at V and 9 bases at J, with 20 bases in the middle. Germline-derived CDR1 and CDR2 are MNHNY and SVGAGI (reference sequence). This specimen comes from a study of T cell responses to AZD1222 COVID-19 vaccine. TCRdb keeps only in-frame clones here, not all; method: immunoSEQ multiplex PCR. The profile shows fewer than 130,000 clones, around 81% of them singletons. Findings of the study overall: Among the donors, most were white British and more were female, and clonal diversity was possibly underestimated.

V usage is TRBV6-6 and J usage is TRBJ2-4; D not certain. Sequencing was performed on peripheral blood, taken on day 0 of AZD1222 vaccination. The TCR was taken from an adult in good health. Here the CDR3 DNA reads TGTGCCAGCAGTCCGGACGGGCGGCAAGTCACCATTCAGTACTTC. It codes for CASSPDGRQVTIQYF.